The 21 T cell receptor beta chains below were found in one sample sequenced in a study of T-cell memory formation after mild COVID-19. In TCRdb, the 5' RACE reads were re-called with MiXCR into one record per CDR3 protein. The sample has 500,000 to 650,000 distinct CDR3 sequences; roughly 22% are singletons. Specimen: PBMCs or a T cell subset sorted from them (not recorded which). These receptor sequences come from an adult woman who had mild COVID-19 (a few samples of this study predate the infection). Cell type and time point are not known.

The table lists this clonotype with a few counts. V is TRBV7-6 and J is TRBJ2-4; tentative D call: TRBD2 (6 bases). The V gene's germline CDR1 is SGHVS and CDR2 FNYEAQ. This CDR3 is 18 amino acids long. V gave up 1 base and J gave up 0 bases, with 16 bases separating them. The CDR3 loop is CASSLGPFAGLAKNIQYF. The CDR3 nucleotides read TGTGCCAGCAGCTTAGGCCCCTTCGCGGGACTAGCCAAAAACATTCAGTACTTC. Looking up the rest from reference TRBV7-6 and TRBJ2-4 gives the full variable domain: GAGVSQSPRYKVTKRGQDVALRCDPISGHVSLYWYRQALGQGPEFLTYFNYEAQQDKSGLPNDRFSAERPEGSISTLTIQRTEQRDSAMYRCASSLGPFAGLAKNIQYFGAGTRLSVL.

This clonotype was detected a few times. The chain joins TRBV20-1 to TRBJ1-1; D is perhaps TRBD1 (5 bases). Germline assignment: CDR1 DFQATT and CDR2 SNEGSKA (reference sequence). The CDR3 has 14 residues. The V gene lost 6 bases and the J gene lost 3 bases, with 17 bases spanning the gap. The CDR3 reads CSARTTGGDTEAFF. CDR3 coding DNA: TGCAGTGCCCGGACTACAGGTGGCGACACTGAAGCTTTCTTT.

This clonotype was recorded a few times. The chain has TRBV2 and TRBJ2-5; 11 nucleotides line up with TRBD2. Per germline, CDR1 SNHLY and CDR2 FYNNEI. Trimming took 4 bases from V and 5 from J; bases not matched to a gene: 6. The length of the CDR3 is 15 residues. Here the CDR3 DNA reads TGTGCCAGCAGTGTCTCGGCTAGCGGGAGGGAGACCCAGTACTTC. Encoded protein: CASSVSASGRETQYF.

This clonotype was observed a few times. The chain recombines TRBV18 with TRBJ1-6; D gene uncertain. This CDR3 is built from 17 residues. V lost 3 bases and J 0 bases, leaving 12 bases between the germline ends. Germline V gene lookup returns CDR1 KGHSH and CDR2 LQKENI. The CDR3 spells CASSPAPPSSYNSPLHF. The CDR3 nucleotides are TGTGCCAGCTCACCCGCCCCCCCGAGCTCCTATAATTCACCCCTCCACTTT. Full variable domain (remainder filled in from reference TRBV18 and TRBJ1-6): NAGVMQNPRHLVRRRGQEARLRCSPMKGHSHVYWYRQLPEEGLKFMVYLQKENIIDESGMPKERFSAEFPKEGPSILRIQQVVRGDSAAYFCASSPAPPSSYNSPLHFGNGTRLTVT.

This sequence joins TRBV5-1 and TRBJ2-2; 10 bases line up with TRBD2. The CDR3 is 14 residues long. The germline gives CDR1 SGHRS, CDR2 YFSETQ. Trimming removed 5 bases from V and 6 bases from J; junction bases left unmatched: 4. The CDR3, as DNA: TGCGCCAGCAGGGGACTAGCGTTCCCCGGGGAGCTGTTTTTT. Its protein is CASRGLAFPGELFF.

This clonotype has only a few counts. The V and J genes are TRBV7-8 and TRBJ2-5; perhaps TRBD1 as D (6 bases). Germline loops: CDR1 SGHVS, CDR2 FQNEAQ. V was pared by 3 bases and J by 2 bases, with 13 bases between. The CDR3 consists of 15 residues. CDR3 in DNA: TGTGCCAGCAGCTTTAAGGACAGCCATCAAGAGACCCAGTACTTC. The encoded protein is CASSFKDSHQETQYF.

The V and J genes are TRBV20-1 and TRBJ2-5; a possible D gene is TRBD2 (5 bases). The CDR3 is made up of 12 amino acids. Germline CDR1 and CDR2: DFQATT and SNEGSKA (reference sequence). V gave up 8 bases and J gave up 7 bases, with 17 bases separating them. The CDR3 protein is CSPEADLGTQYF. The CDR3 nucleotides are TGCAGTCCCGAAGCGGACCTCGGGACCCAGTACTTC.

The V call is TRBV7-2, the J call TRBJ2-7; D perhaps matches TRBD2 (5 bases). The CDR3 runs to 15 residues. The V end lost 1 base, the J end lost 0 bases, and 10 bases lay between the germline ends. Germline CDR1 SGHTA, CDR2 FQGNSA. The CDR3 here is CASSLGRGPSYEQYF. CDR3 bases: TGTGCCAGCAGCTTAGGTCGGGGTCCCTCCTACGAGCAGTACTTC. Full variable domain (outside the CDR3, taken from reference TRBV7-2 and TRBJ2-7): GAGVSQSPSNKVTEKGKDVELRCDPISGHTALYWYRQSLGQGLEFLIYFQGNSAPDKSGLPSDRFSAERTGGSVSTLTIQRTQQEDSAVYLCASSLGRGPSYEQYFGPGTRLTVT.

The CDR3 DNA follows: TGCGCCAGCAGCCAAGTTGGGGAATCTTCCTACGAGCAGTACTTC. As protein: CASSQVGESSYEQYF. V is TRBV4-1 and J is TRBJ2-7; D gene unclear. The CDR3 length is 15 residues. Trimming pared 1 base from V and 1 base from J, leaving 11 bases between. The germline V gene encodes CDR1 MGHRA and CDR2 YSYEKL.

This chain joins TRBV20-1 and TRBJ2-2; no reliable D call. Trimming shortened V by 2 bases and J by 4 bases, and 8 bases separated the two germline ends. Looked up from germline, CDR1 is DFQATT and CDR2 is SNEGSKA (reference sequence). The CDR3 extends over 13 amino acids. The CDR3 DNA reads TGCAGTGCTAGATCCATGCGCACCGGGGAGCTGTTTTTT. Translating gives CSARSMRTGELFF.

The chain uses TRBV12-3 or TRBV12-4 and TRBJ1-1; the D gene is possibly TRBD1 (6 bases). There are 14 residues in the CDR3. Trimming removed 5 bases at V and 1 base at J, with 11 bases between. The CDR3: CASSGGQPNTEAFF. CDR3 bases: TGTGCCAGCAGTGGTGGACAGCCGAACACTGAAGCTTTCTTT.

The genes are TRBV15 and TRBJ2-1; D remains ambiguous. V lost 5 bases and J lost 5, with 16 bases in between. The CDR3 is 15 residues long. The germline V gene has CDR1 LNHNV and CDR2 YYDKDF (reference sequence). CDR3 nucleotide sequence: TGTGCCACCAGCCCTCAGAGTCTCAGAAACAATGAGCAGTTCTTC. Protein: CATSPQSLRNNEQFF. Variable domain in full (rest from reference TRBV15 and TRBJ2-1): DAMVIQNPRYQVTQFGKPVTLSCSQTLNHNVMYWYQQKSSQAPKLLFHYYDKDFNNEADTPDNFQSRRPNTSFCFLDIRSPGLGDTAMYLCATSPQSLRNNEQFFGPGTRLTVL.

This clonotype has more than one count but fewer than ten. The CDR3 spells CASSQGLAGFMETQYF. DNA for the CDR3: TGCGCCAGCAGCCAAGGACTAGCGGGATTTATGGAGACCCAGTACTTC. V usage is TRBV4-3 and J usage is TRBJ2-5, with 11 bases aligning to TRBD2. Germline V gives CDR1 LGHNA, CDR2 YSLEER. There are 16 residues in the CDR3. Losses at the gene ends were 1 base for V and 5 bases for J; bases not matched to a gene: 6.

The genes are TRBV2 and TRBJ2-1; TRBD2 matches at 8 bases. V lost 6 bases and J lost 10; bases outside the gene matches: 14. The CDR3 runs to 15 residues. The germline CDR1 and CDR2 sequences are SNHLY and FYNNEI. CDR3: CASRVGTSWIYEQFF. The CDR3 DNA reads TGTGCCAGCAGGGTCGGGACTAGTTGGATTTACGAGCAGTTCTTC.

V and J are TRBV7-9 and TRBJ1-5; D might be TRBD1 (5 bases). The CDR3 consists of 16 residues. Germline values: CDR1 SEHNR, CDR2 FQNEAQ (reference sequence). V lost 0 bases, J lost 4 bases, and 13 bases lay in between. CDR3 sequence (DNA): TGTGCCAGCAGCTTAGCATGGGGGGACGGGAATCAGCCCCAGCATTTT. Protein product: CASSLAWGDGNQPQHF.

The chain carries TRBV4-3 and TRBJ2-1, with D possibly matching TRBD2 (6 bases). This CDR3 is built from 17 residues. Trimming removed 8 bases at V and 1 base at J, with 21 bases between. Germline values: CDR1 LGHNA, CDR2 YSLEER. CDR3 residues: CASGSSGEDVSYNEQFF. In nucleotides, the CDR3 is TGCGCCAGCGGGTCTTCTGGGGAGGATGTTTCCTACAATGAGCAGTTCTTC.

There are a few counts of this clonotype. The chain couples TRBV19 to TRBJ1-1; D not resolved. Germline-derived CDR1 and CDR2 are LNHDA and SQIVND (reference sequence). V shed 6 bases and J shed 1 base, with 15 bases lying between them. The CDR3 sequence is 15 residues long. Here the CDR3 DNA reads TGTGCCAGTAGCCTGGCTATGTGGGGGAACACTGAAGCTTTCTTT. This encodes CASSLAMWGNTEAFF. Using reference TRBV19 and TRBJ1-1 for the parts outside the CDR3, the full variable domain is DGGITQSPKYLFRKEGQNVTLSCEQNLNHDAMYWYRQDPGQGLRLIYYSQIVNDFQKGDIAEGYSVSREKKESFPLTVTSAQKNPTAFYLCASSLAMWGNTEAFFGQGTRLTVV.

Only a few counts were recorded for this clonotype. J is TRBJ2-7 and V is TRBV4-1; 8 bases map to TRBD2. This CDR3 has 19 residues. Germline CDR1 MGHRA, CDR2 YSYEKL. After removal of 0 bases from V and 5 bases from J, the junction contained 18 bases not matched to a gene. The CDR3 sequence: CASSQEFGGAGLAGHEQYF. CDR3 DNA: TGCGCCAGCAGCCAAGAATTCGGGGGGGCGGGCCTAGCGGGCCACGAGCAGTACTTC.

The V call is TRBV7-2, the J call TRBJ2-3, with D possibly called TRBD1 or TRBD2 (5 bases each). This CDR3 is 14 amino acids long. V shed 1 base and J shed 7 bases, with 12 bases lying between them. Per germline, CDR1 SGHTA and CDR2 FQGNSA. CDR3 amino acids: CASSLGGAGNTQYF. For the CDR3, the DNA is TGTGCCAGCAGCTTAGGGGGCGCGGGCAATACGCAGTATTTT. Using reference TRBV7-2 and TRBJ2-3 for the parts outside the CDR3, the full variable domain is GAGVSQSPSNKVTEKGKDVELRCDPISGHTALYWYRQSLGQGLEFLIYFQGNSAPDKSGLPSDRFSAERTGGSVSTLTIQRTQQEDSAVYLCASSLGGAGNTQYFGPGTRLTVL.

This clonotype has more than one count but fewer than ten. The chain couples TRBV7-9 to TRBJ1-5; 7 bases are shared with TRBD1. The V gene end was trimmed by 0 bases and the J gene end by 0 bases; junction bases not matched to a gene: 5. This CDR3 spans 17 amino acids. The germline V gene encodes CDR1 SEHNR and CDR2 FQNEAQ (reference sequence). The CDR3 sequence is CASSLARGQYSNQPQHF. The CDR3 region has the DNA TGTGCCAGCAGCTTAGCGCGGGGACAGTATAGCAATCAGCCCCAGCATTTT.

This rearrangement joins TRBV7-2 to TRBJ2-3; a possible D gene is TRBD1 (5 bases). The V end lost 1 base, the J end lost 4 bases, and 18 bases lay between the germline ends. The length of the CDR3 is 17 residues. In germline, CDR1 is SGHTA, CDR2 FQGNSA. In DNA, the CDR3 is TGTGCCAGCAGCTTAGTTTTTGGGGCCGGAGTCCCAGATACGCAGTATTTT. This gives the protein CASSLVFGAGVPDTQYF.